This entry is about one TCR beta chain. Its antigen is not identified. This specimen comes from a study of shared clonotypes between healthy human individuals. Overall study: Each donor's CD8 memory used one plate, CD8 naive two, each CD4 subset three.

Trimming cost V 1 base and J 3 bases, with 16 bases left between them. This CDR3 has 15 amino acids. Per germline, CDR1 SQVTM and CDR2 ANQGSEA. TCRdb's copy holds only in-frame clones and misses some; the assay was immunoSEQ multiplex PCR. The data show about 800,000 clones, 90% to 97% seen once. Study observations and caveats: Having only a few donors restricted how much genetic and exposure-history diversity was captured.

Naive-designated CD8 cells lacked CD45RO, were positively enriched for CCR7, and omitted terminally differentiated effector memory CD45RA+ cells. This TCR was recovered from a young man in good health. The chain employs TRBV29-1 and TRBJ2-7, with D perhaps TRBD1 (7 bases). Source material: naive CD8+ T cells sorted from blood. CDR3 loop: CSVEGRDSGLYEQYF. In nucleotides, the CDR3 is TGCAGCGTTGAAGGGAGGGACAGCGGACTCTACGAGCAGTACTTC.